The entry below describes one T cell receptor (beta chain). Its specificity is unknown. TCRdb reanalysed the 5' RACE reads using MiXCR and keeps one entry per CDR3 protein. The sample contains a few hundred thousand distinct CDR3 sequences, 15% to 20% of which appear only once. This record comes from a study of identical twins. Study findings and constraints: Part of the zero-insertion signal could reflect confounding by invariant MAIT and iNKT cells.

The sequencing input was naive T cells sorted from blood. The TCR comes from a man aged 45-65 years in good health.

The chain's CDR3 is CASSIGQGGSEQFF. The CDR3 DNA follows: TGCGCCAGCAGTATTGGACAGGGAGGTAGTGAGCAGTTCTTC. The V call is TRBV4-1, the J call TRBJ2-1; 8 bases agree with TRBD1. This CDR3 region has 14 residues. Losses at the gene ends were 6 bases for V and 9 bases for J; bases not matched to a gene: 10. CDR1 and CDR2 (germline): MGHRA, YSYEKL.